This TCR beta chain was recorded in a study of post-analysis software for immune sequencing data. Study summary: Relapsing-remitting, secondary progressive and progressive-relapsing courses of multiple sclerosis were included. Whole-study findings and limits: TRBV segments more frequent in patients than in controls numbered a few and included TRBV5-6, TRBV5-1 and TRBV20-1. Samples from one preparation batch, clustered by F measure, grouped strongly together. When compared against controls, multiple sclerosis patients showed significantly lower normalized Chao1 diversity.

Note on this clonotype: The target antigen is unknown.

The TCR beta cDNA libraries contained unique molecular identifiers. Yield was around 500,000 cDNA molecules from around 1 to 10 million T cells. TCRdb ran MiXCR on the PCR reads and lists one entry per CDR3 protein. The data show around 180,000 distinct CDR3 sequences, over 25% seen once. The germline CDR1 and CDR2 sequences are LNHDA and SQIVND (reference sequence). This CDR3 spans 15 amino acids. V lost 3 bases, J lost 5 bases, and 11 bases lay in between. V usage is TRBV19 and J usage is TRBJ1-6; possible D gene TRBD1, 6 bases. The sequenced sample was blood. The clonotype was recovered from a girl aged 5-17 years with multiple sclerosis. DNA for the CDR3: TGTGCCAGTAGTATCCTGGACAGCAATAATTCACCCCTCCACTTT. The encoded protein is CASSILDSNNSPLHF.